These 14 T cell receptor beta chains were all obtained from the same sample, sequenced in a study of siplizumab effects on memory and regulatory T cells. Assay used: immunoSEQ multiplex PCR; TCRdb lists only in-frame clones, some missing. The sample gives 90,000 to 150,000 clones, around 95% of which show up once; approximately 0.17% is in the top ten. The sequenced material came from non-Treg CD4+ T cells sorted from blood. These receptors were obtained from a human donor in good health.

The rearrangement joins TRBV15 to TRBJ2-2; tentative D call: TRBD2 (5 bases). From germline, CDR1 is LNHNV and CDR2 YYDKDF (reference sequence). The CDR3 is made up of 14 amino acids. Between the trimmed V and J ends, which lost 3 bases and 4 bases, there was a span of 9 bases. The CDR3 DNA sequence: TGTGCCACCAGCAGCCGGGCGGGCACCGGGGAGCTGTTTTTT. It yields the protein CATSSRAGTGELFF.

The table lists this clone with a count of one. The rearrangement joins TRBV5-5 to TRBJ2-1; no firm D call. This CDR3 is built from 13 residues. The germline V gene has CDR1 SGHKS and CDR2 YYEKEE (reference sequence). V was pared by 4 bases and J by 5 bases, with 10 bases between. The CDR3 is CASSPTAHNEQFF. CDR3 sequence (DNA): TGTGCCAGCAGCCCAACAGCCCACAATGAGCAGTTCTTC. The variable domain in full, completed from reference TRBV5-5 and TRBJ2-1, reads DAGVTQSPTHLIKTRGQQVTLRCSPISGHKSVSWYQQVLGQGPQFIFQYYEKEERGRGNFPDRFSARQFPNYSSELNVNALLLGDSALYLCASSPTAHNEQFFGPGTRLTVL.

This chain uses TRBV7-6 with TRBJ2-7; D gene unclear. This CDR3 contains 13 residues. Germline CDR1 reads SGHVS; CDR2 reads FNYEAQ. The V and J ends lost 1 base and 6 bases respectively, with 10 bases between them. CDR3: CASSLVGAREQYF. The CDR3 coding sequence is TGTGCCAGCAGCTTAGTAGGAGCTCGCGAGCAGTACTTC.

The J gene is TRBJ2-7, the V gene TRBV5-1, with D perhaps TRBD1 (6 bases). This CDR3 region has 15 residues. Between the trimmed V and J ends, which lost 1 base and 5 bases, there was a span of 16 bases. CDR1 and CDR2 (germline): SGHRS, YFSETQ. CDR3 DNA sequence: TGCGCCAGCAGCTTGACCCGGACAGTTTACCACGAGCAGTACTTC. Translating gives CASSLTRTVYHEQYF. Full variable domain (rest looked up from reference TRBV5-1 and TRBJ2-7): KAGVTQTPRYLIKTRGQQVTLSCSPISGHRSVSWYQQTPGQGLQFLFEYFSETQRNKGNFPGRFSGRQFSNSRSEMNVSTLELGDSALYLCASSLTRTVYHEQYFGPGTRLTVT.

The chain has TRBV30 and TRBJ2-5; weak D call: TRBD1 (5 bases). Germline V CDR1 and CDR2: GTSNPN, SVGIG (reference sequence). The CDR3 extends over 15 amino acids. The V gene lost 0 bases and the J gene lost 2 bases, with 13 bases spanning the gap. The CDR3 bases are TGTGCCTGGAGTGTAGGGCAGGGCAGTCAAGAGACCCAGTACTTC. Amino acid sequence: CAWSVGQGSQETQYF.

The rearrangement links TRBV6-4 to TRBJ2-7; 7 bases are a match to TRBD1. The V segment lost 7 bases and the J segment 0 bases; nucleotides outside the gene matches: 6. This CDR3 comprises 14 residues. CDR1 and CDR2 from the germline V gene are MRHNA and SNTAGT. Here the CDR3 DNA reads TGTGCCAGCAAGAACCGGGACAGCTCCTACGAGCAGTACTTC. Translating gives CASKNRDSSYEQYF.

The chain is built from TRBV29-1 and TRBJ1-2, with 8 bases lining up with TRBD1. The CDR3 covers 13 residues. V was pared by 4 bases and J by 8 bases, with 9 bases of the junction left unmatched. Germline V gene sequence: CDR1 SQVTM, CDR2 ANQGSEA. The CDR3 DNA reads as TGCAGCGTTGCCTCCGACAGGGGATGGGGCTACACCTTC. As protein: CSVASDRGWGYTF.

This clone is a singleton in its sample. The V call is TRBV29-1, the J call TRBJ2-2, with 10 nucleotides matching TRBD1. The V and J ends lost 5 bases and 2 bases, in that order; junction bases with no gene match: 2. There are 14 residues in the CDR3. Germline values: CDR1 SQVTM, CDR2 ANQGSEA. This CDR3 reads CSVRTGGNTGELFF. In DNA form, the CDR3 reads TGCAGCGTTAGGACAGGGGGAAACACCGGGGAGCTGTTTTTT.

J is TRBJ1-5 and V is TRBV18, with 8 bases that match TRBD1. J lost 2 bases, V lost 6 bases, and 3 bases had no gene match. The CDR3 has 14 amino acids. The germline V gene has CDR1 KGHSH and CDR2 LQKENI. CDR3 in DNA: TGTGCCAGCTCGCAGGGGGCCGGCAATCAGCCCCAGCATTTT. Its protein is CASSQGAGNQPQHF.

The CDR3 loop is CASSNEGAGRETQYF. The CDR3 DNA sequence: TGTGCCAGCAGCAACGAGGGGGCAGGGAGAGAGACCCAGTACTTC. V usage is TRBV5-4 and J usage is TRBJ2-5; 7 positions agree with TRBD1. Germline-derived CDR1 and CDR2 are SGHNT and YYREEE (reference sequence). The CDR3 extends over 15 amino acids. J gave up 4 bases and V 4 bases, and 10 bases lay outside the gene matches.

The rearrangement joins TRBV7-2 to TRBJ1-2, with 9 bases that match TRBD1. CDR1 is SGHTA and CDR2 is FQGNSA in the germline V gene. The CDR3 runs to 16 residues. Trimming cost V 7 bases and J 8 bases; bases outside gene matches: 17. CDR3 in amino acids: CASTRRTGGEVSGYTF. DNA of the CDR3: TGTGCCAGCACCCGAAGAACAGGGGGCGAGGTGAGCGGCTACACCTTC.

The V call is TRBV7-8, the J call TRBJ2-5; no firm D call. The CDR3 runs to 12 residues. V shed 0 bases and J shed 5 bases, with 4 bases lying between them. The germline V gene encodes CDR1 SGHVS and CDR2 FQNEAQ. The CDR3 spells CASSLASETQYF. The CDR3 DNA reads TGTGCCAGCAGCTTAGCTTCGGAGACCCAGTACTTC.

The CDR3 loop is CASSSPFQPNPYEQYF. The CDR3 DNA reads as TGTGCCAGCAGCTCCCCCTTCCAACCAAACCCCTACGAGCAGTACTTC. V gene TRBV5-5 combines with J gene TRBJ2-7; no definite D call. Germline V gene sequence: CDR1 SGHKS, CDR2 YYEKEE (reference sequence). Trimming cost V 3 bases and J 2 bases, with 18 bases left between them. CDR3 length equals 16 residues.

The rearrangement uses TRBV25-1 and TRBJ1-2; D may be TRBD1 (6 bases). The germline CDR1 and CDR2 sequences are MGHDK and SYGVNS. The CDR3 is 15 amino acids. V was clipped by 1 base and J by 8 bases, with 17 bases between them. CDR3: CASSELHRETSGYTF. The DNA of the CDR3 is TGTGCCAGCAGTGAATTGCACAGGGAGACGAGCGGCTACACCTTC.